This entry lists 32 T cell receptor beta chains sequenced from one sample in a study of OX40 agonist ivuxolimab in advanced cancers. The table came from immunoSEQ multiplex PCR; TCRdb's copy has only in-frame clones and leaves some out. The profile shows approximately 14,000 clones, 60% to 85% of them singletons. This specimen consisted of CD4+ or CD8+ T cells sorted from blood, obtained in a trial of the OX40 agonist ivuxolimab. These receptors were obtained from an adult with an advanced solid tumor such as melanoma, head and neck, liver or kidney cancer.

Of note for this clone: The junction does not match germline at one end; this may be a read error. The V gene is TRBV11-2, the J gene TRBJ2-7; perhaps D is TRBD1 or TRBD2 (5 bases each). CDR1 SGHAT and CDR2 FQNNGV come from the germline V gene. The CDR3 consists of 13 residues. The CDR3 here is CASNHGGSYEQHF. CDR3 coding DNA: TGTGCCAGCAACCATGGGGGTTCCTACGAGCAGCACTTC.

A note on this clone: A read error may account for a junction end that differs from germline. This sample includes further DNA sequences coding for the same CDR3. The genes are TRBV9 and TRBJ2-7, with D possibly being TRBD1 (6 bases). This CDR3 region has 14 residues. Germline-derived CDR1 and CDR2 are SGDLS and YYNGEE. The CDR3 sequence is CASSVGQGTYEQYF. CDR3 coding DNA: TGTGCCAGCAGCGTAGGGCAGGGGACCTATGAGCAGTACTTC.

The chain links TRBV4-1 to TRBJ1-5; D possibly corresponds to TRBD1 (6 bases). V was shortened by 2 bases and J by 0 bases, with 17 bases between the two germline ends. Per the germline V gene, CDR1 is MGHRA and CDR2 is YSYEKL. The CDR3 length is 18 residues. CDR3 region: CASSQYEGGEDSNQPQHF. Written as DNA, the CDR3 is TGCGCCAGCAGCCAATATGAAGGGGGGGAAGATAGCAATCAGCCCCAGCATTTT.

The chain is built from TRBV27 and TRBJ1-1, with D unclear. The germline CDR1 and CDR2 sequences are MNHEY and SMNVEV (reference sequence). There are 13 residues in the CDR3. V lost 5 bases and J 5 bases, leaving 12 bases between the germline ends. CDR3 amino acids: CASSVALGTEAFF. CDR3 bases: TGTGCCAGCAGTGTAGCCCTTGGGACTGAAGCTTTCTTT.

The rearrangement uses TRBV2 and TRBJ2-5; possible D gene TRBD1, 5 bases. The CDR3 length is 14 residues. Trimming pared 6 bases from V and 5 bases from J, leaving 16 bases between. CDR1 SNHLY and CDR2 FYNNEI come from the germline V gene. The CDR3 coding sequence is TGTGCCAGCAGGGCCGTTGGGGCCGGGGAGACCCAGTACTTC. Translated, it gives CASRAVGAGETQYF. The full variable domain, completed using reference TRBV2 and TRBJ2-5, is EPEVTQTPSHQVTQMGQEVILRCVPISNHLYFYWYRQILGQKVEFLVSFYNNEISEKSEIFDDQFSVERPDGSNFTLKIRSTKLEDSAMYFCASRAVGAGETQYFGPGTRLLVL.

V usage is TRBV7-2 and J usage is TRBJ2-3; D is undetermined. The germline V gene has CDR1 SGHTA and CDR2 FQGNSA. The V end lost 1 base, the J end lost 5 bases, and 4 bases lay between the germline ends. The CDR3 loop spans 12 amino acids. This CDR3 reads CASSLERDTQYF. The CDR3 DNA reads TGTGCCAGCAGCTTAGAAAGAGATACGCAGTATTTT. The whole variable domain, filled in from reference TRBV7-2 and TRBJ2-3, reads GAGVSQSPSNKVTEKGKDVELRCDPISGHTALYWYRQSLGQGLEFLIYFQGNSAPDKSGLPSDRFSAERTGGSVSTLTIQRTQQEDSAVYLCASSLERDTQYFGPGTRLTVL.

CDR3 region: CASSLDRQRLDTQYF. The CDR3 nucleotides read TGTGCCAGCAGCTTAGACAGGCAACGTTTAGATACGCAGTATTTT. The V and J genes are TRBV13 and TRBJ2-3, with a possible D match to TRBD1 (5 bases). The germline CDR1 and CDR2 sequences are PRHDT and FYEKMQ (reference sequence). Trimming took 1 base from V and 5 from J, leaving 13 bases between them. The CDR3 extends over 15 amino acids.

The chain carries TRBV29-1 and TRBJ2-3, with D possibly TRBD1 on 6 matching bases. Per the germline V gene, CDR1 is SQVTM and CDR2 is ANQGSEA. V lost 1 base, J lost 3 bases, and 11 bases lay in between. The CDR3 contains 14 residues. This CDR3 is CSVEAQGFTDTQYF. For the CDR3, the DNA is TGCAGCGTTGAAGCACAGGGATTTACAGATACGCAGTATTTT.

The rearrangement links TRBV11-2 to TRBJ1-1; 9 nucleotides line up with TRBD1. CDR1 and CDR2 (germline): SGHAT, FQNNGV. This CDR3 contains 16 residues. With 5 bases clipped from V and 0 bases from J, the junction kept 7 bases outside the gene matches. Here the CDR3 reads CASSPLGQGMNTEAFF. As DNA, the CDR3 is TGTGCCAGCAGCCCCCTGGGACAGGGCATGAACACTGAAGCTTTCTTT.

This clone was observed a single time. The chain carries TRBV13 and TRBJ2-7; tentatively, D is TRBD1 (6 bases). Per germline, CDR1 PRHDT and CDR2 FYEKMQ (reference sequence). CDR3 length: 13 amino acids. V lost 2 bases to trimming and J lost 2 bases, with 7 bases between them. Here the CDR3 reads CASSLRTAYEQYF. The DNA for the CDR3 is TGTGCCAGCAGCTTACGGACAGCCTACGAGCAGTACTTC.

The rearrangement joins TRBV7-2 to TRBJ2-7; D is perhaps TRBD2 (7 bases). Looked up from germline, CDR1 is SGHTA and CDR2 is FQGNSA. V was pared by 2 bases and J by 4 bases, with 12 bases between. The CDR3 is 14 residues long. Here the CDR3 DNA reads TGTGCCAGCAGCTTAACGGGGGGCACGTACGAGCAGTACTTC. Translation gives CASSLTGGTYEQYF.

The rearrangement uses TRBV5-1 and TRBJ2-7; D not certain. The CDR3 consists of 13 residues. CDR1 SGHRS and CDR2 YFSETQ come from the germline V gene. The V end lost 0 bases, the J end lost 5 bases, and 9 bases lay between the germline ends. The CDR3 DNA is TGCGCCAGCAGCTTGGGAAACCTCAACGAGCAGTACTTC. Translated, it gives CASSLGNLNEQYF.

The rearrangement links TRBV6-1 to TRBJ2-7; tentatively, D is TRBD1 (6 bases). The V gene lost 6 bases and the J gene lost 5 bases, with 14 bases spanning the gap. This CDR3 has 13 amino acids. Germline loops: CDR1 MNHNS, CDR2 SASEGT. The chain's CDR3 is CASRDRDIDEQYF. The CDR3 DNA is TGTGCCAGCAGGGACCGGGACATAGACGAGCAGTACTTC.

The chain employs TRBV4-2 and TRBJ2-5; 11 positions agree with TRBD2. CDR1 LGHNA and CDR2 YNFKEQ come from the germline V gene. This CDR3 is 16 amino acids long. Trimming at V came to 0 bases and at J to 5 bases, leaving 5 bases not matched to a gene. The chain's CDR3 is CASSQDYSGGAETQYF. The CDR3 coding sequence is TGTGCCAGCAGCCAAGACTATAGCGGGGGGGCGGAGACCCAGTACTTC.

V gene TRBV27 combines with J gene TRBJ2-3; D is ambiguous. Trimming left V 3 bases short and J 1 base short, with 5 bases between. Germline lookup yields CDR1 MNHEY and CDR2 SMNVEV (reference sequence). This CDR3 comprises 13 residues. In DNA form, the CDR3 reads TGTGCCAGCAGTTTTGGGGGCACAGATACGCAGTATTTT. It yields the protein CASSFGGTDTQYF.

The chain uses TRBV7-6 and TRBJ2-2; D is tentatively TRBD1 or TRBD2 (5 bases each). Per germline, CDR1 SGHVS and CDR2 FNYEAQ. The CDR3 totals 16 residues. Deletions cut 4 bases from V and 1 base from J, with 13 bases between. CDR3 coding DNA: TGTGCCAGCAGCTATGGGACGGCCCGGAACACCGGGGAGCTGTTTTTT. It codes for CASSYGTARNTGELFF.

By proportion, this clone is medium-sized. This chain links TRBV5-1 with TRBJ1-2, with 7 bases fitting TRBD1. Looked up from germline, CDR1 is SGHRS and CDR2 is YFSETQ. V shed 4 bases and J 8 bases; nucleotides not matched to a gene: 14. The CDR3 extends over 15 amino acids. CDR3 coding DNA: TGCGCCAGCAGCAAGGGACAGCACCTGGTCGAAGGCTACACCTTC. Translating it yields CASSKGQHLVEGYTF.

This sequence joins TRBV30 and TRBJ1-1; 9 bases line up with TRBD1. Germline V gene data show CDR1 as GTSNPN and CDR2 as SVGIG (reference sequence). Germline trimming cut 5 bases from V and 1 base from J; bases unmatched to any gene: 5. This CDR3 is 14 amino acids long. The CDR3 loop reads CAWGWGQGNTEAFF. The CDR3 DNA reads TGTGCCTGGGGGTGGGGACAGGGGAACACTGAAGCTTTCTTT.

The gene calls are TRBV18 and TRBJ2-7; D is tentatively TRBD1 or TRBD2 (5 bases each). The CDR3 covers 14 residues. Between the trimmed V and J ends, which lost 4 bases and 3 bases, there was a span of 13 bases. Per the germline V gene, CDR1 is KGHSH and CDR2 is LQKENI. In DNA, the CDR3 is TGTGCCAGCTCACTAACGGGACGGAGCTACGAGCAGTACTTC. Protein: CASSLTGRSYEQYF.

The J gene is TRBJ2-5, the V gene TRBV4-3; no firm D call. The ends were cut back, 3 bases at V and 5 bases at J, with 10 bases in the middle. This CDR3 has 13 residues. From germline, CDR1 is LGHNA and CDR2 YSLEER. The CDR3 protein is CASSQVIGETQYF. For the CDR3, the DNA is TGCGCCAGCAGCCAGGTTATAGGGGAGACCCAGTACTTC.

This clone was seen a handful of times. This chain uses TRBV27 with TRBJ2-2; possible D gene TRBD2, 5 bases. Trimming left V 2 bases short and J 6 bases short, with 13 bases between. In germline, CDR1 is MNHEY, CDR2 SMNVEV (reference sequence). The CDR3 loop spans 15 amino acids. CDR3 loop: CASSLASSGAGELFF. The CDR3 coding sequence is TGTGCCAGCAGTTTAGCTAGCAGTGGGGCCGGGGAGCTGTTTTTT.

By share, this clone ranks as large (0.1 to 1%). This chain links TRBV30 with TRBJ2-3; D gene unclear. The germline V and J ends were trimmed by 5 bases and 8 bases, with 20 bases remaining between them. Germline V gene sequence: CDR1 GTSNPN, CDR2 SVGIG (reference sequence). The CDR3 has 14 residues. DNA of the CDR3: TGTGCCTGGGCCCACCCTCGGACCCTTGGTACGCAGTATTTT. It is translated as CAWAHPRTLGTQYF.

The V call is TRBV7-9, the J call TRBJ1-2, with TRBD1 matching over 7 bases. The CDR3 runs 15 residues. V lost 3 bases, J lost 6 bases, and 10 bases stayed unmatched. Germline V CDR1 and CDR2: SEHNR, FQNEAQ (reference sequence). CDR3 loop: CASSFGGGLVDGYTF. CDR3 nucleotide sequence: TGTGCCAGCAGCTTTGGAGGGGGCTTAGTGGATGGCTACACCTTC.

V is TRBV9 and J is TRBJ2-2; a weak D match, TRBD1 (6 bases). Germline V gene sequence: CDR1 SGDLS, CDR2 YYNGEE. V lost 3 bases to trimming and J lost 7 bases, with 16 bases between them. The CDR3 has 15 amino acids. CDR3 in amino acids: CASSEGQTVGGELFF. The CDR3 nucleotides read TGTGCCAGCAGCGAAGGACAGACAGTAGGCGGGGAGCTGTTTTTT.

This sequence joins TRBV7-2 and TRBJ2-3; D may be TRBD2 (5 bases). The CDR3 is 17 amino acids. Deletions cut 5 bases from V and 6 bases from J, with 24 bases between. CDR1 and CDR2 from the germline V gene are SGHTA and FQGNSA. The DNA for the CDR3 is TGTGCCAGCAGCACGGAAGGAAAGGGTCCCCGCGGGGATACGCAGTATTTT. It codes for CASSTEGKGPRGDTQYF.

By frequency in the sample, this clone is medium-sized (0.01 to 0.1%). The chain carries TRBV9 and TRBJ1-5; D call uncertain. V was pared by 0 bases and J by 6 bases, with 10 bases between. The CDR3 totals 14 residues. The germline CDR1 and CDR2 sequences are SGDLS and YYNGEE. The CDR3 region has the DNA TGTGCCAGCAGCGTAGGTGACGCAGGTCAGCCCCAGCATTTT. As protein: CASSVGDAGQPQHF. The entire variable domain, with the rest obtained from reference TRBV9 and TRBJ1-5, is as follows: DSGVTQTPKHLITATGQRVTLRCSPRSGDLSVYWYQQSLDQGLQFLIQYYNGEERAKGNILERFSAQQFPDLHSELNLSSLELGDSALYFCASSVGDAGQPQHFGDGTRLSIL.

The CDR3 DNA reads as TGTGCCAGCAGAGCGGGGGGGCCTTGGGACACCGGGGAGCTGTTTTTT. Translating it yields CASRAGGPWDTGELFF. The J gene is TRBJ2-2, the V gene TRBV11-1; TRBD2 matches at 10 bases. Germline V gives CDR1 SGHAT, CDR2 FQDESV (reference sequence). The CDR3 is 16 residues long. Unmatched junction bases numbered 7, after V lost 6 bases and J lost 3 bases.

V gene TRBV7-3 combines with J gene TRBJ2-3; the match to TRBD2 covers 8 bases. Germline V gives CDR1 SGHTA, CDR2 FQGTGA. V lost 5 bases, J lost 1 base, and 5 bases stayed unmatched. The CDR3 spans 15 residues. CDR3 in DNA: TGTGCCAGCAGCCATACGGGGGGGCGCACAGATACGCAGTATTTT. Translated, it gives CASSHTGGRTDTQYF.

The rearrangement joins TRBV9 to TRBJ2-3; tentative D call: TRBD2 (6 bases). Trimming pared 0 bases from V and 4 bases from J, leaving 12 bases between. The germline V gene has CDR1 SGDLS and CDR2 YYNGEE. The CDR3 has 15 amino acids. For the CDR3, the DNA is TGTGCCAGCAGCGTAGCAGGGAGGAAGGCAGATACGCAGTATTTT. Its translation is CASSVAGRKADTQYF. The full variable domain, completed using reference TRBV9 and TRBJ2-3, is DSGVTQTPKHLITATGQRVTLRCSPRSGDLSVYWYQQSLDQGLQFLIQYYNGEERAKGNILERFSAQQFPDLHSELNLSSLELGDSALYFCASSVAGRKADTQYFGPGTRLTVL.

The V and J genes are TRBV7-9 and TRBJ2-7; no definite D call. From germline, CDR1 is SEHNR and CDR2 FQNEAQ (reference sequence). This CDR3 has 12 residues. Trimming cost V 4 bases and J 4 bases, with 8 bases left between them. As DNA, the CDR3 is TGTGCCAGCAGCTCCTCATCTTACGAGCAGTACTTC. This sequence encodes CASSSSSYEQYF.

The rearrangement joins TRBV19 to TRBJ2-5; D gene ambiguous. CDR3 length equals 15 residues. Germline lookup yields CDR1 LNHDA and CDR2 SQIVND (reference sequence). Deletions cut 6 bases from V and 0 bases from J, with 14 bases between. For the CDR3, the DNA is TGTGCCAGTAGCAACGGTCGCTTGTACCAAGAGACCCAGTACTTC. It encodes CASSNGRLYQETQYF.

The V and J genes are TRBV11-2 and TRBJ2-1; maybe TRBD2 (7 bases). Germline CDR1 is SGHAT and CDR2 is FQNNGV. Trimming took off 2 bases at V and 4 bases at J, with 15 bases between the two ends. This CDR3 is 16 amino acids long. The CDR3 sequence: CASSLYSGGLYNEQFF. The CDR3 nucleotides read TGTGCCAGCAGCTTATATTCGGGGGGCCTTTACAATGAGCAGTTCTTC.